A single sample is the source of the 3 T cell receptor beta chains below, sequenced in a study of CD8 T cells in ankylosing spondylitis. Study outcomes and limitations: Roughly 8 highly homologous variants made up a TCR beta motif that seemed to typify ankylosing spondylitis blood.

For these TCRs, the target antigens are not known. Via MiXCR, TCRdb re-called the 5' RACE reads, giving one row per CDR3 protein. The sample consists of fewer than 550,000 distinct CDR3 sequences, about 5% of them appearing once. Sequencing input: blood, either unsorted or a sorted T cell fraction (not recorded which). These receptors all come from a male donor with ankylosing spondylitis.

In its sample, this clonotype was seen many times. The CDR3 sequence is CASSLAGAPNQPQHF. The CDR3 coding sequence is TGTGCCAGCAGCTTGGCAGGGGCCCCCAATCAGCCCCAGCATTTT. The chain recombines TRBV11-2 with TRBJ1-5; maybe TRBD1 (6 bases). The CDR3 has 15 residues. V lost 3 bases and J lost 3, with 12 bases in between. Germline V lookup: CDR1 SGHAT, CDR2 FQNNGV.

This clonotype was detected ten times or more. The rearrangement uses TRBV7-3 and TRBJ2-7, with 12 bases fitting TRBD2. V shed 4 bases and J 6 bases; nucleotides not matched to a gene: 4. The CDR3 length is 14 residues. Per germline, CDR1 SGHTA and CDR2 FQGTGA. The CDR3 protein is CASSSGLAGSEQYF. The DNA for the CDR3 is TGTGCCAGCAGCTCCGGACTAGCGGGGTCCGAGCAGTACTTC.

This clonotype has a count of ten or more. The chain uses TRBV4-1 and TRBJ2-1; possibly TRBD2 for D (6 bases). This CDR3 is built from 17 residues. CDR1 and CDR2 (germline): MGHRA, YSYEKL. V was trimmed by 0 bases and J by 9 bases, leaving 21 bases between them. CDR3 in amino acids: CASSQDGLGGPTGEQFF. The CDR3, as DNA: TGCGCCAGCAGCCAAGACGGGCTTGGAGGGCCTACGGGTGAGCAGTTCTTC.